One and the same sample provided the 13 T cell receptor beta chains below, sequenced in a study of monozygotic twins with inflammatory bowel disease. Using the 5' RACE reads, TCRdb records one entry per CDR3 protein without DNA. This repertoire comprises fewer than 200,000 distinct CDR3 sequences; its ten largest clones make up roughly 2.4%. The sequenced sample consisted of blood. The receptors derive from a human donor with ulcerative colitis or Crohn's disease, or a healthy co-twin of an affected twin (not recorded which).

The V and J genes are TRBV18 and TRBJ2-7; TCRdb gives TRBD1 as the D gene, but with no DNA this cannot be confirmed. The CDR3 length is 14 residues. Germline V CDR1 and CDR2: KGHSH, LQKENI. The CDR3 loop reads CASSSGPRDYEQYF.

The chain uses TRBV19 and TRBJ1-5; TCRdb gives TRBD1 as the D gene, but with no DNA this cannot be confirmed. CDR3 size: 15 residues. The germline gives CDR1 LNHDA, CDR2 SQIVND (reference sequence). CDR3 in amino acids: CASSKDREGNQPQHF.

The chain carries TRBV7-6 and TRBJ2-4. This CDR3 has 13 amino acids. CDR1 and CDR2 from the germline V gene are SGHVS and FNYEAQ. The CDR3 sequence: CASSLNKENIQYF. Filled out from reference TRBV7-6 and TRBJ2-4, the complete variable domain reads GAGVSQSPRYKVTKRGQDVALRCDPISGHVSLYWYRQALGQGPEFLTYFNYEAQQDKSGLPNDRFSAERPEGSISTLTIQRTEQRDSAMYRCASSLNKENIQYFGAGTRLSVL.

The rearrangement links TRBV5-1 to TRBJ2-7. Germline V gene sequence: CDR1 SGHRS, CDR2 YFSETQ. The CDR3 length is 13 residues. The CDR3 sequence is CASSRRTSSEQYF.

The rearrangement links TRBV20-1 to TRBJ2-2; TCRdb lists TRBD1, though no DNA is available to test this call. The CDR3 is 15 residues long. The germline V gene encodes CDR1 DFQATT and CDR2 SNEGSKA (reference sequence). The CDR3 reads CSARNRESNTGELFF.

The chain is built from TRBV5-1 and TRBJ2-1; TCRdb designates TRBD2, a call that cannot be tested without DNA. Germline CDR1 reads SGHRS; CDR2 reads YFSETQ. This CDR3 is built from 17 residues. CDR3 region: CASSLTTSGRGRNEQFF.

V gene TRBV20-1 combines with J gene TRBJ1-1; without DNA, the TCRdb call of TRBD1 cannot be checked. The CDR3 is 13 amino acids. Germline V gives CDR1 DFQATT, CDR2 SNEGSKA (reference sequence). CDR3 region: CSAVSRMGTEAFF.

The chain recombines TRBV15 with TRBJ2-1. Germline V gene lookup returns CDR1 LNHNV and CDR2 YYDKDF (reference sequence). This CDR3 has 12 amino acids. The CDR3 protein is CATSVSYNEQFF.

The chain recombines TRBV20-1 with TRBJ2-7; TCRdb designates TRBD2, a call that cannot be tested without DNA. Germline CDR1 and CDR2: DFQATT and SNEGSKA (reference sequence). This CDR3 has 13 residues. CDR3: CSASVGGGYEQYF.

The genes are TRBV11-3 and TRBJ2-2. The CDR3 spans 14 residues. Germline V gene data show CDR1 as SGHNT and CDR2 as YENEEA. CDR3 in amino acids: CASSAGLGTGELFF.

The chain uses TRBV12-3 or TRBV12-4 and TRBJ2-7. There are 14 residues in the CDR3. CDR3 in amino acids: CASSPQDYSYEQYF.

V usage is TRBV20-1 and J usage is TRBJ2-5. This CDR3 has 12 amino acids. Germline CDR1 and CDR2: DFQATT and SNEGSKA (reference sequence). The CDR3 loop is CSARTLQETQYF.

The chain employs TRBV20-1 and TRBJ2-3; absent DNA, TCRdb's TRBD2 call cannot be checked. Germline CDR1 is DFQATT and CDR2 is SNEGSKA (reference sequence). CDR3 size: 15 residues. CDR3 amino acids: CSAPQREGVTDTQYF.